The rows below give T cell receptor beta chains drawn from one sample of a study of CD4 T cells in relation to SARS-CoV-2 and coronaviruses. These receptors lack a known antigen. Produced via immunoSEQ multiplex PCR; TCRdb's table is partial and in-frame only. The sample records more than 35,000 clones, about three quarters being singletons. The specimen sequenced was memory CD4+ T cells from PBMCs, cultured in vitro. The source of these receptors is an adult with COVID-19. Both conserved end residues are part of each CDR3. A D gene is named only where the DNA matches it firmly. Size tells how often a clone was seen (once, few, many) or the class of an expanded clone, and some rows leave it out.

size,D,V,J,DNA,CDR3
-,TRBD2,TRBV3-1/TRBV3-2,TRBJ2-3,TGTGCCAGCAGCTCTAGCAGCGGGGTCGAGTATTTT,CASSSSSGVEYF
-,TRBD1,TRBV27,TRBJ2-7,TGTGCCAGCAGTTCCCAGGACAGGGGGACCTACGAGCAGTACTTC,CASSSQDRGTYEQYF
-,-,TRBV5-1,TRBJ2-7,TGCGCCAGCAGCTTGGGCGGAATCTCCTACGAGCAGTACTTC,CASSLGGISYEQYF
-,TRBD2,TRBV5-1,TRBJ2-5,TGCGCCAGCAGCTTAGGACTAGCGGGAGGAGAGACCCAGTACTTC,CASSLGLAGGETQYF
-,-,TRBV9,TRBJ2-3,TGTGCCAGCAGCGTAGGAGGAAGACGGCACACAGATACGCAGTATTTT,CASSVGGRRHTDTQYF
-,-,TRBV5-1,TRBJ1-1,TGCGCCAGCGGACTCCGGGACGGCGCTCCGAACACTGAAGCTTTCTTT,CASGLRDGAPNTEAFF
-,-,TRBV30,TRBJ1-6,TGTGCCTGGAGTGTAGGGGGCTATAATTCACCCCTCCACTTT,CAWSVGGYNSPLHF
few,-,TRBV19,TRBJ1-2,TGTGCCAGTAGTCTTGGTAGTGTAAGTGGCTACACCTTC,CASSLGSVSGYTF
-,TRBD2,TRBV6-1,TRBJ2-7,TGTGCCAGCAGTGAACTAGCGGGAGGCTCCTACGAGCAGTACTTC,CASSELAGGSYEQYF
few,TRBD2,TRBV5-8,TRBJ2-1,TGTGCCAGTCCGACAGCATGGGGACTAGCGGGAGACAATGAGCAGTTCTTC,CASPTAWGLAGDNEQFF
-,-,TRBV19,TRBJ1-3,TGTGCCAGTAGTGGGGCCCGCGGAAGAACCGGAAACACCATATATTTT,CASSGARGRTGNTIYF
once,-,TRBV5-1,TRBJ1-2,TGCGCCAGCAGCTTGGTCGCCGGGCTCAACTATGGCTACACCTTC,CASSLVAGLNYGYTF
-,-,TRBV25-1,TRBJ1-1,TGTGCCAGCAGTGAATCGGGCAGGGCATTTTACACTGAAGCTTTCTTT,CASSESGRAFYTEAFF
once,-,TRBV11-1,TRBJ2-5,TGTGCCAGCAGCCTAGGTTCGGGTCTTCGGGAGACCCAGTACTTC,CASSLGSGLRETQYF
once,TRBD2,TRBV19,TRBJ2-5,TGTGCCAGTAGTCGGACTAGCGGCATTCAAGAGACCCAGTACTTC,CASSRTSGIQETQYF
-,TRBD2,TRBV7-3,TRBJ2-1,TGTGCCAGCAGCTACCAACCTAGCGGGAGCTCCTACAATGAGCAGTTCTTC,CASSYQPSGSSYNEQFF
-,-,TRBV30,TRBJ1-3,TGTGCCTGGAGTGTAGGACCGGGGATAGGAAACACCATATATTTT,CAWSVGPGIGNTIYF
-,TRBD1,TRBV15,TRBJ1-2,TGTGCCACCAGCAGAGAAAAGGGGGCGGGCTATGGCTACACCTTC,CATSREKGAGYGYTF
-,-,TRBV3-1/TRBV3-2,TRBJ2-5,TGTGCCAGCAGCCAACACGGAAACCTCCAAGAGACCCAGTACTTC,CASSQHGNLQETQYF
once,-,TRBV15,TRBJ2-1,TGTGCCACCAGCAGGGATAGGGAAAATGAGCAGTTCTTC,CATSRDRENEQFF
-,TRBD1,TRBV19,TRBJ1-1,TGTGCCAGTAGTTGGGACAGGGTGGTGAACACTGAAGCTTTCTTT,CASSWDRVVNTEAFF
-,-,TRBV5-1,TRBJ2-3,TGCGCCAGCAGCTTCTCGGACAGCACAGATACGCAGTATTTT,CASSFSDSTDTQYF
-,-,TRBV30,TRBJ2-1,TGTGCCTGGAGATTCGGTCTCGGTGAGCAGTTCTTC,CAWRFGLGEQFF
-,-,TRBV10-3,TRBJ1-1,TGTGCCATCAGTGTAACTCGGGGGACGGCAATTAACACTGAAGCTTTCTTT,CAISVTRGTAINTEAFF
-,-,TRBV15,TRBJ1-1,TGTGCCACCAGCAGAGCCCTCGGTGAGAACACTGAAGCTTTCTTT,CATSRALGENTEAFF
-,-,TRBV5-1,TRBJ1-3,TGCGCCAGCAGCTTGGAACAATTAAAGTCTGGAAACACCATATATTTT,CASSLEQLKSGNTIYF
-,-,TRBV19,TRBJ2-7,TGTGCCAGTAGTCCCGGTCGGTTCGAGCAGTACTTC,CASSPGRFEQYF
-,-,TRBV6-5,TRBJ2-1,TGTGCCAGCAGCGCCCATGATGACAATGAGCAGTTCTTC,CASSAHDDNEQFF
-,-,TRBV11-2,TRBJ2-1,TGTGCCAGCAGCTTAGGGGGTTCGGGAGTAGCTCCGGGAGAGCAGTTCTTC,CASSLGGSGVAPGEQFF
-,-,TRBV3-1/TRBV3-2,TRBJ1-4,TGTGCCAGCAGCCAAGTGTGGGCTGCAACTAATGAAAAACTGTTTTTT,CASSQVWAATNEKLFF
-,-,TRBV13,TRBJ1-1,TGTGCCAGCAGTAAAAGGACAGCCATGAACACTGAAGCTTTCTTT,CASSKRTAMNTEAFF
-,TRBD2,TRBV15,TRBJ2-3,TGTGCCACCAGCACTCGAGCGGGACCCGCAGATACGCAGTATTTT,CATSTRAGPADTQYF
-,-,TRBV7-2,TRBJ2-1,TGTGCCAGCCGCGGACAGAGGAGCTCCTACAATGAGCAGTTCTTC,CASRGQRSSYNEQFF
-,-,TRBV28,TRBJ2-4,TGTGCCAGCAGTTTAGGAGCCAAAAACATTCAGTACTTC,CASSLGAKNIQYF
-,-,TRBV7-9,TRBJ1-6,TGTGCCAGCAGCTTAGAAGGGGTCGGCAATTCACCCCTCCACTTT,CASSLEGVGNSPLHF
-,-,TRBV11-1,TRBJ2-7,TGTGCCAGCAGCTTGGCAGGGGCCGAGCAGTACTTC,CASSLAGAEQYF
-,TRBD1,TRBV5-4,TRBJ2-4,TGTGCCAGCAGCTTGGGACAGGGGGCCAAAAACATTCAGTACTTC,CASSLGQGAKNIQYF
-,-,TRBV7-9,TRBJ2-2,TGTGCCAGCAGCTTGACAGTTTCCACCGGGGAGCTGTTTTTT,CASSLTVSTGELFF
-,-,TRBV10-3,TRBJ2-3,TGTGCCATTTCCCTTGGGCAGGGCACAGATACGCAGTATTTT,CAISLGQGTDTQYF
few,TRBD1,TRBV5-8,TRBJ2-1,TGTGCCAGCATGGGGACAGGGGTGTACAATGAGCAGTTCTTC,CASMGTGVYNEQFF
-,-,TRBV4-1,TRBJ2-2,TGCGCCAGCAGCCAAGGTCCTGTATGGGAAAGGGGACGCACCGGGGAGCTGTTTTTT,CASSQGPVWERGRTGELFF
once,-,TRBV9,TRBJ1-1,TGTGCCAGCAGCGTAGCAGGGGCGAGGAACACTGAAGCTTTCTTT,CASSVAGARNTEAFF
-,TRBD2,TRBV7-7,TRBJ2-2,TGTGCTAGCAGCTTCGGGGGGAGCACCGGGGAGCTGTTTTTT,CASSFGGSTGELFF
-,-,TRBV9,TRBJ2-1,TGTGCCAGCAGCGTAGCCGGCGGCTACAACAATGAGCAGTTCTTC,CASSVAGGYNNEQFF
-,-,TRBV7-9,TRBJ2-5,TGTGCCAGCAGCTTAGGTTCAAAGACCCAGTACTTC,CASSLGSKTQYF
-,TRBD1,TRBV5-6,TRBJ2-3,TGTGCCAGCAGCTTGCCGGGACAGGGGCCCACAGATACGCAGTATTTT,CASSLPGQGPTDTQYF
-,-,TRBV6-5,TRBJ1-1,TGTGCCAGCAGTCCAAGGACCGGCGGTACTGAAGCTTTCTTT,CASSPRTGGTEAFF
-,-,TRBV11-2,TRBJ2-7,TGTGCCAGCAGCGCCCGTATAGACAGTTACGAGCAGTACTTC,CASSARIDSYEQYF
few,-,TRBV28,TRBJ2-7,TGTGCCAGCAGTTTAAGCTGGTCAGGAAGCGGCTACGAGCAGTACTTC,CASSLSWSGSGYEQYF